This T cell receptor beta chain appears in the sequencing data of a study of T cell repertoires in cytomegalovirus infection (dated by TCRdb to about 2019). About the full investigation: Alongside well-studied HLA-B-restricted epitopes, the peptide stimulations were aimed at recently identified HLA-C-restricted CMV epitopes, whose presentation resists viral immunomodulation. Because public TCR beta signatures pointed to carriage of CMV infection together with the matching HLA type, the HLA type of each donor mattered for the analysis. Points the paper makes about the study in general: In both this cohort and an independent cohort of 300 to 450 donors, the cumulative frequency of public TCR beta family members distinguished carriers of CMV infection plus the relevant HLA type. The ex vivo response was dominated by HLA-C-restricted CMV-specific TCR beta clonotypes, which also provided the single most frequent clonotype in two of eight donors.

TCRdb names Illumina HiSeq 1500 as the instrument used. The raw public reads went through TCRdb reprocessing: fastp at Q25, MiXCR clone calling, in-frame beta chains kept. Every entry covers one CDR3 protein and lists the most common genes and DNA from its rows. The sample data list hundreds of thousands of distinct CDR3 sequences, and roughly 43% of these were observed just once. The ten largest account for roughly two fifths of the sample. Trimming leaves V shorter by 6 bases and J shorter by 4 bases, with the junction holding 16 bases beyond the gene matches. Looking up the germline V gene (reference sequence) yields CDR1 DFQATT and CDR2 SNEGSKA. Measured from the cysteine to the phenylalanine, the CDR3 is 19 residues long. The retained sequence is limited to the CDR3, 57 bases, with the frame set at the first base. Turning to this clonotype: Its antigen remains undetermined. Base qualities were left out, and no much larger clone turns up one base away.

The treatment or condition label here, explained by the study, means: in vitro stimulation with specific CMV peptide epitopes to enrich CMV-specific T cells. The TCR originated in a human donor in good health (CMV status not recorded). Some clones in this sample may be carry-over from other donors' samples. Rearrangement joined TRBV20-1 to TRBJ2-3, with TRBD2 identical over 16 junction bases. The sample here was cultured PBMCs, taken from culture after CMV antigen stimulation. The nucleotide sequence reads as follows: TGCAGTGCCATCGGGACTAGCGGGGGGGCCGGTTATGGTTCAGATACGCAGTATTTT. This is translated as CSAIGTSGGAGYGSDTQYF.